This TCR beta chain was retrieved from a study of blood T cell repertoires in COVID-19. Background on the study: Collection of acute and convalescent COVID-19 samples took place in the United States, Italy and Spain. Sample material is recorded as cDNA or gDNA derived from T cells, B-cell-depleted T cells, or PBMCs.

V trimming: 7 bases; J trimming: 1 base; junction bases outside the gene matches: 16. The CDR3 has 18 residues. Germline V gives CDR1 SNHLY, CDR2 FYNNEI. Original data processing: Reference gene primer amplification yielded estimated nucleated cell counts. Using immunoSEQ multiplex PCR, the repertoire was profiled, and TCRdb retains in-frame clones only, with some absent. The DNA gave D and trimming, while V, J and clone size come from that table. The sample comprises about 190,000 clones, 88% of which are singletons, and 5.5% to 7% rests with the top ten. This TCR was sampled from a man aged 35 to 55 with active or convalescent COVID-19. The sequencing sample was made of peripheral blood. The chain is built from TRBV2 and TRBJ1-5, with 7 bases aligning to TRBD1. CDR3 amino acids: CASTRLRAATGSNQPQHF. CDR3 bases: TGTGCCAGCACCCGACTTAGAGCCGCGACAGGGAGCAATCAGCCCCAGCATTTT.